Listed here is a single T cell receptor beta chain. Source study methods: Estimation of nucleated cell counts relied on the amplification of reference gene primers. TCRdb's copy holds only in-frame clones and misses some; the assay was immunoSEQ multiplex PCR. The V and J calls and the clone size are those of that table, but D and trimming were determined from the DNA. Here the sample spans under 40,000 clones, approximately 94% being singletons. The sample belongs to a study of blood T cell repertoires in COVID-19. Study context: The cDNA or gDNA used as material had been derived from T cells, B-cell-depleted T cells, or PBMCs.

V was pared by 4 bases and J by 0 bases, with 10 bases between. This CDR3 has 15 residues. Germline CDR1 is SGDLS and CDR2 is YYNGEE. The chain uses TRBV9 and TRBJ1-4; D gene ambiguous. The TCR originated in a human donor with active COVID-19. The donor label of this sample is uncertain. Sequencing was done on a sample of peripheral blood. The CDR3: CASSPGSATNEKLFF. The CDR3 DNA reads TGTGCCAGCAGCCCCGGGAGTGCAACTAATGAAAAACTGTTTTTT.